These T cell receptor beta chains were read from a single sample in a study of T cells in localized non-small cell lung cancer. Only in-frame clones appear in the TCRdb table, and some are missing; sequencing was by immunoSEQ multiplex PCR. This sample yields tens of thousands of clones, of which approximately 90% are seen a single time; 22% belongs to the top ten. Sequenced material: peripheral blood, taken before any cancer treatment. The receptors here all came from a man aged 40 to 70 with stage I squamous cell lung carcinoma. CDR3s include the opening cysteine and the closing phenylalanine or tryptophan. A D gene is named only where the DNA matches it firmly. Size is stated for part of the rows, as once, few or many counts, or as a class when the clone is expanded.

length: 15
V: TRBV19
D: TRBD2
size: .
J: TRBJ2-3
CDR3: CASSINSGRSDTQYF
DNA: TGTGCCAGTAGTATTAATAGCGGGAGATCAGATACGCAGTATTTT

length: 11
V: TRBV30
D: .
size: .
J: TRBJ2-1
CDR3: CAWSGHNEQFF
DNA: TGTGCCTGGAGTGGTCACAATGAGCAGTTCTTC

length: 13
V: TRBV5-1
D: TRBD2
size: .
J: TRBJ2-1
CDR3: CASSSGSTNEQFF
DNA: TGCGCCAGCTCTAGCGGGAGTACGAATGAGCAGTTCTTC

length: 15
V: TRBV7-9
D: .
size: .
J: TRBJ2-1
CDR3: CASSKDGGAYNEQFF
DNA: TGTGCCAGCAGCAAGGACGGAGGGGCCTACAATGAGCAGTTCTTC

length: 14
V: TRBV30
D: TRBD2
size: .
J: TRBJ2-5
CDR3: CAWRKAGGPETQYF
DNA: TGTGCCTGGAGAAAAGCGGGAGGGCCGGAGACCCAGTACTTC

length: 16
V: TRBV7-3
D: TRBD2
size: .
J: TRBJ2-2
CDR3: CASSPQVAGGGGELFF
DNA: TGTGCCAGCAGCCCCCAAGTAGCGGGAGGAGGAGGGGAGCTGTTTTTT

length: 11
V: TRBV29-1
D: .
size: .
J: TRBJ2-5
CDR3: CSVATVETQYF
DNA: TGCAGCGTTGCGACAGTGGAGACCCAGTACTTC

length: 16
V: TRBV5-1
D: .
size: .
J: TRBJ2-5
CDR3: CASSPGRGTHQETQYF
DNA: TGCGCCAGCAGCCCAGGGAGAGGAACCCACCAAGAGACCCAGTACTTC

length: 14
V: TRBV9
D: TRBD1
size: .
J: TRBJ1-2
CDR3: CASSEMGQGYGYTF
DNA: TGTGCCAGCAGCGAGATGGGACAGGGGTATGGCTACACCTTC

length: 16
V: TRBV2
D: .
size: .
J: TRBJ1-5
CDR3: CASSEMGTVRNQPQHF
DNA: TGTGCCAGCAGTGAAATGGGTACAGTGAGAAATCAGCCCCAGCATTTT

length: 17
V: TRBV13
D: TRBD2
size: .
J: TRBJ2-1
CDR3: CASSSPLGLALGNEQFF
DNA: TGTGCCAGCAGCTCCCCCCTCGGACTAGCGTTGGGGAATGAGCAGTTCTTC

length: 15
V: TRBV28
D: .
size: .
J: TRBJ2-2
CDR3: CATLSQRVLSGELFF
DNA: TGTGCCACCCTAAGCCAGCGGGTCTTAAGCGGGGAGCTGTTTTTT

length: 14
V: TRBV6-1
D: TRBD2
size: .
J: TRBJ2-1
CDR3: CASSRGLAGGEQFF
DNA: TGTGCCAGCAGTAGGGGACTAGCGGGAGGTGAGCAGTTCTTC

length: 14
V: TRBV9
D: .
size: .
J: TRBJ2-1
CDR3: CASSVASGYNEQFF
DNA: TGTGCCAGCAGCGTAGCAAGCGGCTACAATGAGCAGTTCTTC

length: 14
V: TRBV19
D: .
size: few
J: TRBJ2-7
CDR3: CASRRLGGASEQYF
DNA: TGTGCCAGTAGACGGCTAGGGGGAGCGAGCGAGCAGTACTTC

length: 17
V: TRBV14
D: TRBD2
size: .
J: TRBJ2-7
CDR3: CASSRLSRSSGTYEQYF
DNA: TGTGCCAGCAGCCGCCTATCAAGGTCTAGCGGGACCTACGAGCAGTACTTC

length: 14
V: TRBV9
D: .
size: .
J: TRBJ1-1
CDR3: CASSAFVWGGEAFF
DNA: TGTGCCAGCAGCGCCTTTGTGTGGGGCGGTGAAGCTTTCTTT

length: 16
V: TRBV4-1
D: TRBD1
size: .
J: TRBJ2-1
CDR3: CASSQEFWDRGNEQFF
DNA: TGCGCCAGCAGCCAAGAGTTCTGGGACAGGGGAAACGAGCAGTTCTTC

length: 13
V: TRBV10-3
D: .
size: .
J: TRBJ2-5
CDR3: CAISDGAQETQYF
DNA: TGTGCCATCAGTGACGGTGCTCAAGAGACCCAGTACTTC

length: 14
V: TRBV7-2
D: .
size: .
J: TRBJ2-1
CDR3: CASSASRDIREQFF
DNA: TGTGCCAGCAGCGCTAGCCGGGACATCCGTGAGCAGTTCTTC

length: 13
V: TRBV4-3
D: .
size: few
J: TRBJ1-5
CDR3: CASSLEPGGPQHF
DNA: TGCGCCAGCAGCCTCGAGCCTGGAGGTCCCCAGCATTTT

length: 16
V: TRBV4-2
D: TRBD2
size: .
J: TRBJ2-7
CDR3: CASSQVPGTSLNEQYF
DNA: TGTGCCAGCAGCCAAGTTCCTGGGACTAGCCTCAACGAGCAGTACTTC

length: 12
V: TRBV30
D: .
size: once
J: TRBJ2-7
CDR3: CAWSGTLYEQYF
DNA: TGTGCCTGGTCCGGGACTCTTTACGAGCAGTACTTC

length: 13
V: TRBV6-5
D: TRBD2
size: .
J: TRBJ2-1
CDR3: CASSSLAGDEQFF
DNA: TGTGCCAGCAGTTCGCTAGCGGGAGATGAGCAGTTCTTC

length: 14
V: TRBV10-3
D: TRBD2
size: .
J: TRBJ2-1
CDR3: CAISGTSGMHEQFF
DNA: TGTGCCATCAGTGGGACTAGCGGGATGCATGAGCAGTTCTTC

length: 16
V: TRBV28
D: .
size: .
J: TRBJ2-6
CDR3: CASSLVGLSGANVLTF
DNA: TGTGCCAGCAGTTTAGTGGGGCTCTCTGGGGCCAACGTCCTGACTTTC

length: 13
V: TRBV28
D: .
size: .
J: TRBJ2-3
CDR3: CASSLGGVDTQYF
DNA: TGTGCCAGCAGTTTAGGAGGGGTAGATACGCAGTATTTT

length: 14
V: TRBV30
D: .
size: .
J: TRBJ2-5
CDR3: CAWSGTVLQETQYF
DNA: TGTGCCTGGAGTGGGACCGTCCTCCAAGAGACCCAGTACTTC

length: 14
V: TRBV7-2
D: .
size: few
J: TRBJ1-1
CDR3: CASSLQGLNTEAFF
DNA: TGTGCCAGCAGCTTACAGGGGTTGAACACTGAAGCTTTCTTT

length: 21
V: TRBV2
D: TRBD2
size: .
J: TRBJ2-5
CDR3: CASSEALTSGRGGTGQETQYF
DNA: TGTGCCAGCAGTGAAGCGCTGACTAGCGGGAGGGGCGGAACGGGTCAAGAGACCCAGTACTTC

length: 14
V: TRBV30
D: TRBD1
size: .
J: TRBJ2-3
CDR3: CAWKRQGATDTQYF
DNA: TGTGCCTGGAAAAGACAGGGAGCGACAGATACGCAGTATTTT

length: 12
V: TRBV28
D: .
size: .
J: TRBJ2-3
CDR3: CASSQQRNTQYF
DNA: TGTGCCAGCAGCCAACAGCGGAATACGCAGTATTTT

length: 18
V: TRBV4-3
D: TRBD2
size: .
J: TRBJ2-7
CDR3: CASSQDLSGGTSGNEQYF
DNA: TGCGCCAGCAGCCAAGATTTATCAGGGGGGACTAGCGGGAACGAGCAGTACTTC

length: 17
V: TRBV4-1
D: TRBD2
size: .
J: TRBJ2-1
CDR3: CASSHELRTSISNEQFF
DNA: TGCGCCAGCAGCCACGAGCTAAGGACTAGCATTTCAAATGAGCAGTTCTTC

length: 17
V: TRBV28
D: TRBD1
size: .
J: TRBJ1-5
CDR3: CATARRQGAAGNQPQHF
DNA: TGTGCCACAGCTCGAAGACAGGGGGCAGCTGGCAATCAGCCCCAGCATTTT

length: 13
V: TRBV19
D: .
size: once
J: TRBJ1-2
CDR3: CASSLGREGGYTF
DNA: TGTGCCAGTAGTCTTGGACGCGAAGGTGGCTACACCTTC

length: 16
V: TRBV5-4
D: TRBD2
size: .
J: TRBJ2-1
CDR3: CASSSGSGSSYNEQFF
DNA: TGTGCCAGCAGCTCTGGTAGCGGGAGCTCCTACAATGAGCAGTTCTTC

length: 17
V: TRBV19
D: .
size: .
J: TRBJ2-2
CDR3: CASTPRPGTVNTGELFF
DNA: TGTGCCAGTACCCCCCGCCCCGGGACTGTGAACACCGGGGAGCTGTTTTTT

length: 17
V: TRBV11-2
D: TRBD1
size: once
J: TRBJ2-5
CDR3: CASSLVVGQGVQETQYF
DNA: TGTGCCAGCAGCTTAGTGGTGGGACAGGGGGTTCAAGAGACCCAGTACTTC

length: 13
V: TRBV15
D: TRBD1
size: .
J: TRBJ2-7
CDR3: CATSGQGFGEQYF
DNA: TGTGCCACCAGTGGACAGGGCTTTGGCGAGCAGTACTTC

length: 11
V: TRBV10-3
D: .
size: .
J: TRBJ2-7
CDR3: CAISGEVEQYF
DNA: TGTGCCATCAGTGGGGAGGTCGAGCAGTACTTC